The present T cell receptor (beta chain) was sequenced within a study of T cell clonality in common variable immunodeficiency. Study conclusions and caveats: T cell subpopulation sequencing would be needed to explain CVID clonality. Fewer deletions and N-nucleotide insertions were reportedly seen in common variable immunodeficiency TCR beta sequences. TCRbeta clonality was increased in CVID versus healthy controls.

Patients and controls were mostly of Caucasian heritage. Sequencing input was equivalent genomic DNA from CVID and controls. TCRdb's table, derived via immunoSEQ multiplex PCR, lists solely in-frame clones and lacks some. Captured here are fewer than 40,000 clones, none seen once; the top ten comprise around 7%. With regard to this clone: The antigen remains undetermined. The read is 3 residues too short to cover the CDR3 end, so that end is filled in from the germline J gene.

The V segment lost 6 bases and the J segment 1 base; nucleotides outside the gene matches: 4. The CDR3 consists of 14 residues. In germline, CDR1 is SGHTA, CDR2 FQGNSA. Sequencing was carried out using peripheral blood mononuclear cells. This receptor was taken from a human donor with common variable immunodeficiency. The V call is TRBV7-2, the J call TRBJ2-7, with TRBD2 matching 9 bases. The CDR3 DNA, read in part, is TGTGCCAGCAGTAGGCTAGCGGGATCCTACGAG. The encoded protein is CASSRLAGSYE. The whole CDR3 region reads CASSRLAGSYEQYF.